This section outlines one T cell receptor beta chain sequence together with its context. This sample is drawn from a study of T cell responses to AZD1222 COVID-19 vaccine. CDR1 MNHEY and CDR2 SVGAGI come from the germline V gene. This CDR3 is built from 15 residues. V was pared by 4 bases and J by 2 bases, with 1 base of the junction left unmatched. The method was immunoSEQ multiplex PCR; TCRdb's version includes in-frame clones alone and lacks a portion of them. The repertoire holds 100,000 to 150,000 clones, about nine tenths seen once, with 4% to 6% in the top ten. This chain connects TRBV6-5 to TRBJ2-6, with 8 bases lining up with TRBD1. This TCR came from an adult in good health. Sequenced here: peripheral blood, sampled on day 0 of AZD1222 vaccination. CDR3 nucleotides: TGTGCCAGCAGTTCACAGGGGGCTGGGGCCAACGTCCTGACTTTC. Its translation: CASSSQGAGANVLTF.